This T cell receptor beta chain was sequenced during a study of shared clonotypes between healthy human individuals. Study details: Three CD4 naive, three CD4 memory, two CD8 naive and one CD8 memory plate were used per donor.

Findings and caveats of the study: Measured sharing among donors was expected to vary with sequencing depth. A limitation of the genetic and exposure-history diversity represented arose from few donors.

Terminally differentiated effector memory CD45RA+ cells were left out of the naive CD8 fraction, which was CD45RO-negative and positively selected for CCR7. Each PCR replicate from the sorted subsets contained about 210 ng DNA, which is 30,000 or so T cell genomes. The table came from immunoSEQ multiplex PCR; TCRdb's copy has only in-frame clones and leaves some out. The sample consists of about 2 million clones, roughly 95% of them appearing once. CDR3 length equals 12 residues. Between the trimmed V and J ends, which lost 3 bases and 8 bases, there was a span of 10 bases. CDR1 and CDR2 (germline): ENHRY, SYGVKD. About this clone: Its specificity is not known.

The chain links TRBV10-3 to TRBJ1-2, with D unresolved. The source is a man aged 18 to 30 in good health. The sequencing sample was made of naive CD8+ T cells sorted from blood. The CDR3 nucleotides are TGTGCCATCAGTGAACAGTCGGAGGGCTACACCTTC. It yields the protein CAISEQSEGYTF.